The 10 T cell receptor beta chains below were found in one sample sequenced in a study of shared clonotypes between healthy human individuals. The assay was immunoSEQ multiplex PCR, and TCRdb's table has in-frame clones only and misses some. The sample includes some 2,500,000 clones, 80% to 95% of them seen just once. The sequencing input was naive CD4+ T cells from PBMCs. Subset given: CD45RA+ positively selected. The receptors come from a man aged 18 to 30 in good health. Some clones in this sample may be carry-over from other donors' samples.

The gene calls are TRBV5-1 and TRBJ2-5, with no clear D. CDR3 size: 15 residues. V lost 4 bases and J lost 4, with 17 bases in between. CDR1 is SGHRS, CDR2 YFSETQ, per germline. Written as DNA, the CDR3 is TGCGCCAGCAGCCCAACAAGGCTAGAGGTAGAGACCCAGTACTTC. Translation gives CASSPTRLEVETQYF.

The rearrangement joins TRBV28 to TRBJ2-5; no firm D call. CDR3 length equals 15 residues. The ends were cut back, 7 bases at V and 9 bases at J, with 24 bases in the middle. Germline CDR1 and CDR2: MDHEN and SYDVKM. CDR3 nucleotides: TGTGCCAGCACCACTAAACCTGGGTGGGATCGGGCCCAGTACTTC. Translating it yields CASTTKPGWDRAQYF.

J is TRBJ2-1 and V is TRBV12-5; no clear D. The CDR3 is made up of 12 amino acids. The germline V gene has CDR1 LGHNT and CDR2 FRNRAP. Between the trimmed V and J ends, which lost 6 bases and 4 bases, there was a span of 7 bases. The chain's CDR3 is CASGEVYNEQFF. CDR3 sequence (DNA): TGTGCTAGTGGGGAAGTATACAATGAGCAGTTCTTC. The variable domain in full, with the rest retrieved from reference TRBV12-5 and TRBJ2-1, is DARVTQTPRHKVTEMGQEVTMRCQPILGHNTVFWYRQTMMQGLELLAYFRNRAPLDDSGMPKDRFSAEMPDATLATLKIQPSEPRDSAVYFCASGEVYNEQFFGPGTRLTVL.

The rearrangement links TRBV6-1 to TRBJ1-1; perhaps TRBD1 as D (5 bases). V was trimmed by 2 bases and J by 0 bases, leaving 10 bases between them. This CDR3 contains 15 residues. Germline CDR1 is MNHNS and CDR2 is SASEGT. The CDR3 here is CASSESSRVNTEAFF. In DNA, the CDR3 is TGTGCCAGCAGTGAATCGAGCAGGGTGAACACTGAAGCTTTCTTT.

The chain combines TRBV30 with TRBJ1-5, with 9 bases lining up with TRBD1. This CDR3 spans 13 amino acids. V lost 5 bases, J lost 7 bases, and 6 bases stayed unmatched. Per germline, CDR1 GTSNPN and CDR2 SVGIG (reference sequence). The CDR3 coding sequence is TGTGCCTGGGACAGGGGGAAAACGCAGCCCCAGCATTTT. Translating gives CAWDRGKTQPQHF.

The chain is built from TRBV2 and TRBJ2-1; 7 nucleotides line up with TRBD2. After removal of 2 bases from V and 6 bases from J, the junction contained 7 bases not matched to a gene. The CDR3 covers 15 residues. Looked up from germline, CDR1 is SNHLY and CDR2 is FYNNEI. This CDR3 is CASSEFGGSGNEQFF. The CDR3 DNA sequence: TGTGCCAGCAGTGAATTCGGCGGGAGCGGCAATGAGCAGTTCTTC.

V usage is TRBV20-1 and J usage is TRBJ2-7; D gene uncertain. Trimming removed 4 bases from V and 7 bases from J, with 11 bases in between. Per germline, CDR1 DFQATT and CDR2 SNEGSKA (reference sequence). The CDR3 consists of 11 residues. The chain's CDR3 is CSATALGEQYF. The CDR3 region has the DNA TGCAGTGCTACAGCGCTGGGGGAGCAGTACTTC.

The chain joins TRBV5-1 to TRBJ1-3; D call uncertain. The CDR3 runs to 14 residues. V gave up 1 base and J gave up 4 bases, with 9 bases separating them. Germline-derived CDR1 and CDR2 are SGHRS and YFSETQ. This CDR3 is CASSLRPQGNTIYF. The CDR3 bases are TGCGCCAGCAGCTTGCGGCCTCAAGGAAACACCATATATTTT.

The rearrangement joins TRBV11-2 to TRBJ2-5; TRBD2 matches 7 bases. V lost 5 bases to trimming and J lost 3 bases; unmatched junction nucleotides: 12. Germline CDR1 SGHAT, CDR2 FQNNGV. There are 16 residues in the CDR3. In DNA, the CDR3 is TGTGCCAGCAGCCCTCGGCTAGCGGATGAAAAAGAGACCCAGTACTTC. It codes for CASSPRLADEKETQYF.

The chain combines TRBV5-5 with TRBJ2-3, with unresolved D. The V and J ends lost 4 bases and 0 bases respectively, with 12 bases between them. CDR1 and CDR2 from the germline V gene are SGHKS and YYEKEE (reference sequence). The CDR3 covers 15 residues. The CDR3 sequence is CASSRLTVSTDTQYF. In DNA form, the CDR3 reads TGTGCCAGCAGCCGGCTTACCGTTAGCACAGATACGCAGTATTTT.